These 19 T cell receptor beta chains share one sample of origin, sequenced in a study of brain T cells in children with intractable seizures. Time point denoted: blood from clinic visit 5 months post-surgery; TSC patient then seizure free. The data were produced by immunoSEQ multiplex PCR, yet TCRdb's version contains in-frame clones alone and is incomplete. The table has hundreds of thousands of clones, 93% seen once. Material: peripheral blood, obtained approximately 5 months after surgery. Receptors were obtained from a boy under two years old with tuberous sclerosis and intractable seizures.

The chain employs TRBV7-3 and TRBJ2-1; 12 bases align to TRBD2. The CDR3 covers 18 residues. The germline gives CDR1 SGHTA, CDR2 FQGTGA. Trimming at V came to 5 bases and at J to 8 bases, leaving 16 bases not matched to a gene. As DNA, the CDR3 is TGTGCCAGCAGCCCTAACAAGCTATCTAGCGGGGGGGCCCATGAGCAGTTCTTC. Amino acids: CASSPNKLSSGGAHEQFF.

The chain links TRBV11-2 to TRBJ2-1; D is possibly TRBD1 or TRBD2 (6 bases each). CDR3 size: 15 residues. Germline assignment: CDR1 SGHAT and CDR2 FQNNGV. V lost 5 bases and J lost 5, with 16 bases in between. CDR3 amino acids: CASSPPGARNNEQFF. In nucleotides, the CDR3 is TGTGCCAGCAGCCCCCCGGGGGCCCGAAACAATGAGCAGTTCTTC.

J is TRBJ1-3 and V is TRBV6-5, with D hard to call. The germline V gene has CDR1 MNHEY and CDR2 SVGAGI. The V end lost 4 bases, the J end lost 1 base, and 5 bases lay between the germline ends. The length of the CDR3 is 13 residues. Written as DNA, the CDR3 is TGTGCCAGCAGTTTCCTATCTGGAAACACCATATATTTT. This codes for CASSFLSGNTIYF.

The genes are TRBV19 and TRBJ2-7; the match to TRBD1 covers 7 bases. Germline CDR1 reads LNHDA; CDR2 reads SQIVND (reference sequence). V shed 5 bases, J shed 3 bases, and the junction held 10 bases outside the gene matches. CDR3 size: 15 residues. In nucleotides, the CDR3 is TGTGCCAGTAGTTCCGAGACAGGGTGGGTCTACGAGCAGTACTTC. Encoded protein: CASSSETGWVYEQYF.

The gene calls are TRBV1 and TRBJ2-7; TRBD2 reflects the table's D call only, with no check against the DNA. TRBV1 is assigned pseudogene status. The CDR3 runs 17 residues. The CDR3 coding sequence is TGCACCCTCCCGACTAGCGGGGGCCCTCCTTCCTTCTACGAGCAGTACTTC. Its protein product is CTLPTSGGPPSFYEQYF.

The CDR3 sequence: CASSQRRTGEAYEQYF. Here the CDR3 DNA reads TGCGCCAGCAGTCAACGTAGGACAGGGGAAGCCTACGAGCAGTACTTC. V gene TRBV23-1 combines with J gene TRBJ2-7, with 9 bases matching TRBD1. TRBV23-1 is flagged as an ORF with uncertain function. V shed 2 bases and J 2 bases; nucleotides not matched to a gene: 7. The CDR3 runs to 16 residues.

The chain joins TRBV6-4 to TRBJ2-2, with a tentative D call TRBD1 (5 bases). The V end was cut by 4 bases, the J end by 3 bases, with 9 bases between. The germline V gene encodes CDR1 MRHNA and CDR2 SNTAGT. The CDR3 spans 14 residues. CDR3 residues: CASSVGPDTGELFF. In DNA form, the CDR3 reads TGTGCCAGCAGTGTGGGGCCCGACACCGGGGAGCTGTTTTTT.

The chain uses TRBV24-1 and TRBJ2-5; D is perhaps TRBD2 (5 bases). V was cut by 7 bases and J by 5 bases, with 13 bases left in between. Germline values: CDR1 KGHDR, CDR2 SFDVKD. The CDR3 length is 13 residues. This CDR3 is CATRGGSDETQYF. Here the CDR3 DNA reads TGTGCCACCAGAGGCGGGTCGGATGAGACCCAGTACTTC.

The chain has TRBV19 and TRBJ1-1, with a possible D match to TRBD1 (5 bases). The CDR3 extends over 13 amino acids. V dropped 4 bases and J dropped 6 bases, with 12 bases sitting between them. CDR1 LNHDA and CDR2 SQIVND come from the germline V gene (reference sequence). CDR3 region: CASSNSRVPEAFF. CDR3 bases: TGTGCCAGTAGTAATAGCAGGGTACCTGAAGCTTTCTTT. The full variable domain, rest sourced from reference TRBV19 and TRBJ1-1, is DGGITQSPKYLFRKEGQNVTLSCEQNLNHDAMYWYRQDPGQGLRLIYYSQIVNDFQKGDIAEGYSVSREKKESFPLTVTSAQKNPTAFYLCASSNSRVPEAFFGQGTRLTVV.

The V gene is TRBV4-1, the J gene TRBJ2-5, with 8 bases matching TRBD2. Germline assignment: CDR1 MGHRA and CDR2 YSYEKL. The CDR3 is made up of 15 amino acids. Unmatched junction bases numbered 5, after V lost 2 bases and J lost 3 bases. Here the CDR3 DNA reads TGCGCCAGCAGCCAAAGTGGAGCGGGGGAAGAGACCCAGTACTTC. It yields the protein CASSQSGAGEETQYF.

The chain is built from TRBV11-3 and TRBJ2-3; D uncertain. This CDR3 has 17 residues. CDR1 is SGHNT and CDR2 is YENEEA in the germline V gene. Deletions cut 0 bases from V and 0 bases from J, with 13 bases between. The chain's CDR3 is CASSLDSGGASTDTQYF. The CDR3 coding sequence is TGTGCCAGCAGCTTAGATTCAGGTGGCGCTAGCACAGATACGCAGTATTTT.

This clone was counted a few times. At the DNA level, this CDR3 is encoded by other sequences in the same sample as well. V and J are TRBV6-1 and TRBJ2-1, with a tentative D call TRBD2 (5 bases). Trimming cost V 3 bases and J 2 bases, with 8 bases left between them. The length of the CDR3 is 14 residues. CDR1 is MNHNS, CDR2 SASEGT, per germline. CDR3 in DNA: TGTGCCAGCAGTGATTCTAGCCCCTACAATGAGCAGTTCTTC. Its translation: CASSDSSPYNEQFF.

Note on this clone: Other DNA variants within this sample encode the same CDR3. This rearrangement joins TRBV5-1 to TRBJ1-2; TRBD1 is a possible D gene (5 bases). Germline-derived CDR1 and CDR2 are SGHRS and YFSETQ. The CDR3 totals 14 residues. Trimming pared 0 bases from V and 3 bases from J, leaving 9 bases between. The DNA for the CDR3 is TGCGCCAGCAGCTTGGAAGGCAGGGACTATGGCTACACCTTC. This translates into CASSLEGRDYGYTF.

The sample holds one count of this clone. J is TRBJ2-5 and V is TRBV2; D unclear. Germline V lookup: CDR1 SNHLY, CDR2 FYNNEI. V dropped 1 base and J dropped 4 bases, with 7 bases sitting between them. CDR3 size: 13 residues. The CDR3 reads CASSEGQPETQYF. The CDR3, as DNA: TGTGCCAGCAGTGAAGGTCAACCAGAGACCCAGTACTTC.

The rearrangement uses TRBV4-1 and TRBJ1-3, with 10 bases lining up with TRBD1. J gave up 3 bases and V 1 base, and 6 bases lay outside the gene matches. The germline V gene has CDR1 MGHRA and CDR2 YSYEKL. This CDR3 comprises 17 residues. The CDR3 DNA reads TGCGCCAGCAGCCAAGTAGGACAGGGGGTGTTTGGAAACACCATATATTTT. This codes for CASSQVGQGVFGNTIYF.

The J gene is TRBJ1-4, the V gene TRBV12-3 or TRBV12-4; D not resolved. Trimming removed 6 bases from V and 12 bases from J, with 14 bases in between. This CDR3 is built from 12 residues. The CDR3 sequence: CASSTRPGELFF. The DNA of the CDR3 is TGTGCCAGCAGCACCCGACCCGGTGAACTGTTTTTT.

V is TRBV6-5 and J is TRBJ1-4, with a possible D match to TRBD1 (5 bases). This CDR3 spans 15 amino acids. Germline V gives CDR1 MNHEY, CDR2 SVGAGI. V lost 7 bases and J 5 bases, leaving 17 bases between the germline ends. CDR3 amino acids: CASTTLTGVNEKLFF. The CDR3, as DNA: TGTGCCAGCACTACCTTAACAGGAGTAAATGAAAAACTGTTTTTT.

The rearrangement links TRBV2 to TRBJ1-6; TRBD1 matches 10 bases. V lost 7 bases to trimming and J lost 9 bases; unmatched junction nucleotides: 6. This CDR3 has 14 amino acids. Germline V gene lookup returns CDR1 SNHLY and CDR2 FYNNEI. The CDR3 bases are TGTGCCAGCACCATGGACAGGGGGACTTCACCCCTCCACTTT. This translates into CASTMDRGTSPLHF.

The chain combines TRBV11-2 with TRBJ2-5, with D possibly matching TRBD2 (5 bases). The CDR3 has 15 amino acids. The germline V gene encodes CDR1 SGHAT and CDR2 FQNNGV. V lost 5 bases, J lost 1 base, and 14 bases lay in between. This CDR3 reads CASSPSSIPQETQYF. Here the CDR3 DNA reads TGTGCCAGCAGCCCTAGCTCAATACCCCAAGAGACCCAGTACTTC.